Shown below are 30 T cell receptor beta chains from a single sample sequenced in a study of response to subunit inactivated influenza vaccine. A single record per CDR3 protein comes from TCRdb applying MiXCR to the RT-PCR reads. The sample lists roughly 500,000 distinct CDR3 sequences, approximately 15% occurring once. The specimen was CD4+ T cells sorted from PBMCs, collected 23 months after vaccination. Receptors originate from a man aged 50 to 69 who received an inactivated influenza vaccine.

J is TRBJ2-3 and V is TRBV20-1; 8 bases fit TRBD2. Trimming at V came to 5 bases and at J to 2 bases, leaving 6 bases not matched to a gene. Germline V gene lookup returns CDR1 DFQATT and CDR2 SNEGSKA (reference sequence). The CDR3 covers 14 residues. In DNA form, the CDR3 reads TGCAGTGCTGAGCGGGAGTCATTCACAGATACGCAGTATTTT. The encoded protein is CSAERESFTDTQYF.

The chain is built from TRBV6-5 and TRBJ2-3; 9 bases line up with TRBD2. The J segment lost 1 base and the V segment lost 2 bases, leaving 7 bases of the junction unmatched. Germline CDR1 and CDR2: MNHEY and SVGAGI. The CDR3 is 17 residues long. The CDR3 here is CASSYLLKRGGTDTQYF. The CDR3 DNA is TGTGCCAGCAGTTACCTACTTAAGCGGGGGGGCACAGATACGCAGTATTTT.

This clonotype has at least ten counts. The J gene is TRBJ2-7, the V gene TRBV5-1; TRBD1 is a possible D gene (6 bases). Deletions cut 3 bases from V and 3 bases from J, with 10 bases between. Per germline, CDR1 SGHRS and CDR2 YFSETQ. This CDR3 comprises 13 residues. CDR3 coding DNA: TGCGCCAGCAGCTCGACAGGATTCTACGAGCAGTACTTC. Protein sequence: CASSSTGFYEQYF.

This clonotype was counted between two and nine times. The V call is TRBV18, the J call TRBJ1-5; D not certain. Germline CDR1 and CDR2: KGHSH and LQKENI. The CDR3 consists of 17 residues. V was pared by 4 bases and J by 0 bases, with 16 bases between. For the CDR3, the DNA is TGTGCCAGCTCACTCAACCCCGGAACAGATAGCAATCAGCCCCAGCATTTT. Translated, it gives CASSLNPGTDSNQPQHF.

The chain employs TRBV3-1 and TRBJ2-5; tentatively, D is TRBD2 (6 bases). The ends were cut back, 6 bases at V and 2 bases at J, with 16 bases in the middle. The CDR3 has 15 amino acids. Germline CDR1 is LGHDT and CDR2 is YNNKEL (reference sequence). The CDR3 reads CASRRVSGSQETQYF. CDR3 coding DNA: TGTGCCAGCAGGCGAGTTAGCGGCAGTCAAGAGACCCAGTACTTC.

The chain uses TRBV20-1 and TRBJ2-1; 13 bases map to TRBD2. CDR1 is DFQATT and CDR2 is SNEGSKA in the germline V gene (reference sequence). The CDR3 is 13 residues long. V shed 6 bases and J 9 bases; nucleotides not matched to a gene: 5. CDR3 in DNA: TGCAGTGCCGCGGGACTAGCGGGACCTGAGCAGTTCTTC. Its protein product is CSAAGLAGPEQFF.

The table lists this clonotype with many counts. V gene TRBV20-1 combines with J gene TRBJ1-2, with 7 bases fitting TRBD1. V shed 3 bases, J shed 7 bases, and the junction held 8 bases outside the gene matches. CDR3 size: 13 residues. Germline assignment: CDR1 DFQATT and CDR2 SNEGSKA (reference sequence). Here the CDR3 DNA reads TGCAGTGCTAGTCCCAACAGGGGCTCTGGCTACACCTTC. Its protein product is CSASPNRGSGYTF.

This clonotype was counted only a few times. The rearrangement uses TRBV20-1 and TRBJ2-5; D unresolved. The CDR3 covers 12 residues. Germline V CDR1 and CDR2: DFQATT, SNEGSKA (reference sequence). Trimming took off 3 bases at V and 2 bases at J, with 7 bases between the two ends. This CDR3 reads CSASYQQETQYF. CDR3 nucleotides: TGCAGTGCTAGTTATCAGCAAGAGACCCAGTACTTC.

This chain connects TRBV7-2 to TRBJ2-7; 7 bases map to TRBD2. The CDR3 covers 17 residues. Germline lookup yields CDR1 SGHTA and CDR2 FQGNSA. J lost 8 bases, V lost 5 bases, and 21 bases had no gene match. CDR3: CASSLSLSGSGILQQYF. The CDR3 coding sequence is TGTGCCAGCAGCCTCTCCTTAAGTGGCAGCGGGATCCTACAGCAGTACTTC.

The chain employs TRBV5-1 and TRBJ2-2; D possibly matches TRBD1 or TRBD2 (5 bases each). Germline V gene sequence: CDR1 SGHRS, CDR2 YFSETQ. Trimming took off 7 bases at V and 8 bases at J, with 18 bases between the two ends. The length of the CDR3 is 14 residues. The CDR3 DNA sequence: TGCGCCAGCGACCGGGGCCCCGGACCGGGGGAGCTGTTTTTT. This sequence encodes CASDRGPGPGELFF.

This clonotype was detected once. The chain couples TRBV27 to TRBJ1-1; D unclear. The germline V and J ends were trimmed by 1 base and 1 base, with 10 bases remaining between them. Germline loops: CDR1 MNHEY, CDR2 SMNVEV (reference sequence). The CDR3 covers 15 residues. CDR3 nucleotides: TGTGCCAGCAGTTTATTTGGACGGACGAACACTGAAGCTTTCTTT. Protein product: CASSLFGRTNTEAFF.

This rearrangement joins TRBV18 to TRBJ2-3; TRBD2 matches at 7 bases. CDR1 and CDR2 from the germline V gene are KGHSH and LQKENI. The junction had 10 bases not matched to a gene; V was cut back by 3 bases and J by 4 bases. This CDR3 has 16 amino acids. The CDR3 DNA reads TGTGCCAGCTCACCCGGGACCAGCGGGAAGGCAGATACGCAGTATTTT. Residues: CASSPGTSGKADTQYF. Full variable domain (rest looked up from reference TRBV18 and TRBJ2-3): NAGVMQNPRHLVRRRGQEARLRCSPMKGHSHVYWYRQLPEEGLKFMVYLQKENIIDESGMPKERFSAEFPKEGPSILRIQQVVRGDSAAYFCASSPGTSGKADTQYFGPGTRLTVL.

This clonotype showed up many times. The J gene is TRBJ2-1, the V gene TRBV5-1; the D is unclear. Germline-derived CDR1 and CDR2 are SGHRS and YFSETQ. Trimming left V 6 bases short and J 1 base short, with 17 bases between. There are 16 residues in the CDR3. The CDR3 bases are TGCGCCAGCACTTACAGAGCGCTAACGTCCTACAATGAGCAGTTCTTC. This sequence encodes CASTYRALTSYNEQFF.

The genes are TRBV12-3 or TRBV12-4 and TRBJ2-2, with no clear D. Trimming pared 7 bases from V and 5 bases from J, leaving 11 bases between. The CDR3 has 13 amino acids. Here the CDR3 DNA reads TGTGCCAGCAAGTTCGCGCAGACCGGGGAGCTGTTTTTT. Protein sequence: CASKFAQTGELFF.

This clonotype has more than one count but fewer than ten. CDR3: CATLTPGLAGGGDTQYF. The CDR3 bases are TGTGCCACCTTAACCCCGGGACTAGCGGGAGGTGGTGATACGCAGTATTTT. The J gene is TRBJ2-3, the V gene TRBV10-3; 15 bases are a match to TRBD2. This CDR3 is built from 17 residues. Germline-derived CDR1 and CDR2 are ENHRY and SYGVKD. V shed 10 bases, J shed 6 bases, and the junction held 14 bases outside the gene matches.

This clonotype occurred a few times. The chain links TRBV5-6 to TRBJ2-7; a possible D gene is TRBD1 (5 bases). The V end was cut by 1 base, the J end by 0 bases, with 14 bases between. Germline CDR1 is SGHDT and CDR2 is YYEEEE. The CDR3 is 16 amino acids. CDR3 bases: TGTGCCAGCAGCTTGTTATTAGACAGTAGCTCCTACGAGCAGTACTTC. Translation: CASSLLLDSSSYEQYF.

This clonotype was detected a few times. The chain couples TRBV12-3 or TRBV12-4 to TRBJ1-1; the match to TRBD1 covers 7 bases. The CDR3 contains 14 residues. With V trimmed by 7 bases and J by 1 base, 6 bases remained unmatched. CDR3 in amino acids: CASNLGGANTEAFF. The DNA for the CDR3 is TGTGCCAGCAACTTAGGGGGCGCGAACACTGAAGCTTTCTTT.

The rearrangement uses TRBV5-1 and TRBJ2-3; no clear D. The CDR3 has 13 amino acids. V was clipped by 3 bases and J by 5 bases, with 10 bases between them. Germline V gives CDR1 SGHRS, CDR2 YFSETQ. CDR3 nucleotides: TGCGCCAGCAGCTATGGGCCCGAAGATACGCAGTATTTT. Translating it yields CASSYGPEDTQYF. The variable domain in full, completed from reference TRBV5-1 and TRBJ2-3, reads KAGVTQTPRYLIKTRGQQVTLSCSPISGHRSVSWYQQTPGQGLQFLFEYFSETQRNKGNFPGRFSGRQFSNSRSEMNVSTLELGDSALYLCASSYGPEDTQYFGPGTRLTVL.

This clonotype appeared many times. This chain links TRBV24-1 with TRBJ2-3; 7 bases fit TRBD2. Germline V gene sequence: CDR1 KGHDR, CDR2 SFDVKD. Trimming removed 6 bases from V and 2 bases from J; junction bases left unmatched: 4. CDR3 length: 14 residues. Here the CDR3 DNA reads TGTGCCACCAGTCGGGCGGGAGTCACAGATACGCAGTATTTT. Protein: CATSRAGVTDTQYF.

J is TRBJ2-7 and V is TRBV30; D is perhaps TRBD2 (6 bases). The CDR3 consists of 15 residues. V gave up 5 bases and J gave up 0 bases, with 17 bases separating them. Germline V lookup: CDR1 GTSNPN, CDR2 SVGIG (reference sequence). The CDR3 DNA reads TGTGCCTGGGACGCCGGTCGGGGGAGCTCCTACGAGCAGTACTTC. Its translation: CAWDAGRGSSYEQYF.

This clonotype was observed at least ten times. The chain links TRBV10-3 to TRBJ2-1; D remains ambiguous. The CDR3 is made up of 13 amino acids. Per the germline V gene, CDR1 is ENHRY and CDR2 is SYGVKD. Trimming left V 8 bases short and J 5 bases short, with 13 bases between. CDR3 DNA: TGTGCCATCGAGCAGGATGCCAACAATGAGCAGTTCTTC. Translated: CAIEQDANNEQFF.

This sequence joins TRBV2 and TRBJ2-7, with D possibly matching TRBD1 (6 bases). CDR3 size: 16 residues. With 5 bases removed from V and 0 bases from J, the gap between germline ends came to 17 bases. CDR1 and CDR2 from the germline V gene are SNHLY and FYNNEI. The CDR3 DNA is TGTGCCAGCAGTCAACCAGATCCGGACAGCTCCTACGAGCAGTACTTC. This sequence encodes CASSQPDPDSSYEQYF.

The rearrangement uses TRBV6-2 or TRBV6-3 and TRBJ1-3; D unresolved. Trimming took 4 bases from V and 4 from J, leaving 11 bases between them. The CDR3 spans 14 residues. The germline V gene has CDR1 MNHEY and CDR2 SVGEGT. The chain's CDR3 is CASSSGPLGNTIYF. The CDR3, as DNA: TGTGCCAGCAGTTCCGGTCCGCTGGGAAACACCATATATTTT.

This clonotype showed up just a few times. The CDR3 here is CASSSGPPRTQYF. CDR3 coding DNA: TGTGCCAGCAGTTCCGGGCCGCCGAGGACCCAGTACTTC. This chain uses TRBV12-3 or TRBV12-4 with TRBJ2-5, with D hard to call. V was shortened by 4 bases and J by 7 bases, with 13 bases between the two germline ends. The CDR3 covers 13 residues.

The chain uses TRBV3-1 and TRBJ1-1; D not resolved. This CDR3 region has 13 residues. In germline, CDR1 is LGHDT, CDR2 YNNKEL (reference sequence). Trimming removed 2 bases from V and 8 bases from J, with 12 bases in between. DNA for the CDR3: TGTGCCAGCAGCCAACAAGGTATAGGAGAAGCTTTCTTT. Residues: CASSQQGIGEAFF.

This clonotype was found a few times. The chain is built from TRBV20-1 and TRBJ2-4; 9 nucleotides agree with TRBD2. This CDR3 spans 12 amino acids. The V gene's germline CDR1 is DFQATT and CDR2 SNEGSKA (reference sequence). The CDR3, as DNA: TGCGTGGGGGCGGGAGGGAGAAACATTCAGTACTTC. Protein: CVGAGGRNIQYF.

The CDR3, as DNA: TGTGCCAGCAGCGTAGGTGGCCTGATAAACACCATATATTTT. Protein sequence: CASSVGGLINTIYF. The chain carries TRBV9 and TRBJ1-3; D is uncertain. The CDR3 runs 14 residues. Germline V CDR1 and CDR2: SGDLS, YYNGEE. Trimming removed 0 bases at V and 6 bases at J, with 10 bases between. Full variable domain (missing parts from reference TRBV9 and TRBJ1-3): DSGVTQTPKHLITATGQRVTLRCSPRSGDLSVYWYQQSLDQGLQFLIQYYNGEERAKGNILERFSAQQFPDLHSELNLSSLELGDSALYFCASSVGGLINTIYFGEGSWLTVV.

The chain uses TRBV5-6 and TRBJ2-4, with a tentative D call TRBD1 (6 bases). Germline CDR1 reads SGHDT; CDR2 reads YYEEEE. V was shortened by 1 base and J by 0 bases, with 17 bases between the two germline ends. The CDR3 length is 18 residues. The CDR3 region has the DNA TGTGCCAGCAGCTTGATCGGTCGTAGGGGGTTAGCCAAAAACATTCAGTACTTC. It is translated as CASSLIGRRGLAKNIQYF.

The rearrangement links TRBV29-1 to TRBJ1-2; the D gene is possibly TRBD1 (6 bases). Trimming stripped 8 bases from V and 7 bases from J, with 14 bases between. The CDR3 is made up of 11 amino acids. Germline V gives CDR1 SQVTM, CDR2 ANQGSEA. The chain's CDR3 is CSTWDILGYTF. For the CDR3, the DNA is TGCAGCACCTGGGACATACTTGGCTACACCTTC.

This clonotype was seen many times. The chain is built from TRBV20-1 and TRBJ2-3, with TRBD2 as a possible D gene (6 bases). This CDR3 is 14 amino acids long. Per germline, CDR1 DFQATT and CDR2 SNEGSKA (reference sequence). V lost 4 bases and J lost 4, with 15 bases in between. DNA of the CDR3: TGCAGTGCTAAACTAGCTTCTCTGTCAGATACGCAGTATTTT. Amino acid sequence: CSAKLASLSDTQYF.